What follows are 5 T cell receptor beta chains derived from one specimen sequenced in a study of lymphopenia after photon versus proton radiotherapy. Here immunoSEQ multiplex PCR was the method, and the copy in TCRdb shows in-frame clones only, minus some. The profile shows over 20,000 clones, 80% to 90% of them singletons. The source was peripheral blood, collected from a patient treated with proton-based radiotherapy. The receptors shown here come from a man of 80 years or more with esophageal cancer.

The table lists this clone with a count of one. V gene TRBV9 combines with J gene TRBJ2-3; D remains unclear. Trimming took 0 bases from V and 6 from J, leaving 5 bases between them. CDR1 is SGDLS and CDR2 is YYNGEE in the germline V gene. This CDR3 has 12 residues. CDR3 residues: CASSVVRDTQYF. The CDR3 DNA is TGTGCCAGCAGCGTAGTCCGGGATACGCAGTATTTT.

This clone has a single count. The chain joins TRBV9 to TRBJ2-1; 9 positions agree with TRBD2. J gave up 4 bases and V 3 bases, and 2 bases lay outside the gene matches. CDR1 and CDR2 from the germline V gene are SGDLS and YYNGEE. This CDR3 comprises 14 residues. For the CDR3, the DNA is TGTGCCAGCAGCGGGCTAGCGGGATACAATGAGCAGTTCTTC. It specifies CASSGLAGYNEQFF.

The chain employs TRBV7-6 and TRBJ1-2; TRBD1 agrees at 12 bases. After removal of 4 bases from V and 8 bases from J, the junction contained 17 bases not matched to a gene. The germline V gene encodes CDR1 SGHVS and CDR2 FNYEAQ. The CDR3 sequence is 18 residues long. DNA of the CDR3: TGTGCCAGCAGCTCAGAGGGGACAGGGGGCAATTCTTTCCTGGGCTACACCTTC. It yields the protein CASSSEGTGGNSFLGYTF.

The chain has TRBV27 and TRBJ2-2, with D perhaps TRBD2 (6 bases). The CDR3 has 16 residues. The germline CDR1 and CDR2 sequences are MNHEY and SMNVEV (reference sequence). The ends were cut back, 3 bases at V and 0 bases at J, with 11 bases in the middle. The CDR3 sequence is CASSFRGRTNTGELFF. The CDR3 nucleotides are TGTGCCAGCAGTTTTCGGGGGAGGACGAACACCGGGGAGCTGTTTTTT.

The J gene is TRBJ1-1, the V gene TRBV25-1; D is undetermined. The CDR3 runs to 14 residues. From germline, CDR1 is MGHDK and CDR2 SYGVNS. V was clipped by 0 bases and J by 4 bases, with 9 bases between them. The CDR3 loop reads CASSEYQEGTEAFF. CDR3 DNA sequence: TGTGCCAGCAGTGAATATCAGGAGGGCACTGAAGCTTTCTTT.